These 32 T cell receptor beta chains were all obtained from the same sample, sequenced in a study of early T cells in non-severe SARS-CoV-2 infection. TCRdb itself ran the 5' RACE reads through MiXCR, one entry per CDR3 protein. The sample comprises 50,000 to 60,000 distinct CDR3 sequences, 6.5% to 7.5% of which are singletons, and 5.8% rests with the top ten. Sequencing was performed on whole blood, taken at baseline. These TCRs come from an adult who was a healthcare worker with PCR-confirmed SARS-CoV-2 infection or an uninfected control (not recorded which).

This clonotype occurred many times. The V gene is TRBV15, the J gene TRBJ2-5; D ambiguous. V dropped 1 base and J dropped 5 bases, with 14 bases sitting between them. The length of the CDR3 is 15 residues. Germline V gene lookup returns CDR1 LNHNV and CDR2 YYDKDF (reference sequence). The CDR3 region has the DNA TGTGCCACCAGCAGAGTTGAGGTGTGGTCGGAGACCCAGTACTTC. This gives the protein CATSRVEVWSETQYF.

There are a few counts of this clonotype. This chain joins TRBV12-3 or TRBV12-4 and TRBJ2-7, with 7 positions matching TRBD1. V shed 9 bases, J shed 3 bases, and the junction held 20 bases outside the gene matches. The CDR3 contains 17 residues. CDR3 DNA: TGTGCCAGAATGCGTGGAATAGGGACAGATCGATTCTACGAGCAGTACTTC. It translates to CARMRGIGTDRFYEQYF.

With regard to this clonotype: This may arise from a read error, as a much more abundant clone is one base away. CDR3 sequence (DNA): TGTGCCAGCAGTCCACAGAACACTGAAGCTTTCTTT. It encodes CASSPQNTEAFF. The chain links TRBV2 to TRBJ1-1; D not resolved. This CDR3 contains 12 residues. Germline V lookup: CDR1 SNHLY, CDR2 FYNNEI. V dropped 5 bases and J dropped 1 base, with 5 bases sitting between them.

Many counts were recorded for this clonotype. The gene calls are TRBV27 and TRBJ1-5, with TRBD1 matching 9 bases. V lost 8 bases, J lost 7 bases, and 9 bases stayed unmatched. The length of the CDR3 is 14 residues. Germline V gives CDR1 MNHEY, CDR2 SMNVEV (reference sequence). CDR3 loop: CASGLTGGRQPQHF. The CDR3 region has the DNA TGTGCCAGCGGACTAACAGGGGGCAGGCAGCCCCAGCATTTT.

This clonotype was seen repeatedly, ten times or more. J is TRBJ2-3 and V is TRBV7-9, with D unclear. Trimming took off 1 base at V and 14 bases at J, with 13 bases between the two ends. The germline gives CDR1 SEHNR, CDR2 FQNEAQ (reference sequence). The CDR3 is 12 amino acids. The CDR3 spells CASSLDPPRRYF. The CDR3 DNA reads TGTGCCAGCAGCTTAGACCCCCCCCGCAGGTATTTT. Full variable domain (missing parts from reference TRBV7-9 and TRBJ2-3): DTGVSQNPRHKITKRGQNVTFRCDPISEHNRLYWYRQTLGQGPEFLTYFQNEAQLEKSRLLSDRFSAERPKGSFSTLEIQRTEQGDSAMYLCASSLDPPRRYFGPGTRLTVL.

This clonotype was detected only a few times. J is TRBJ1-1 and V is TRBV7-2, with a weak D call TRBD1 (5 bases). This CDR3 region has 13 residues. Germline CDR1 and CDR2: SGHTA and FQGNSA. The V and J ends lost 5 bases and 13 bases respectively, with 20 bases between them. The CDR3 loop is CASSPTVGASVFF. The CDR3 coding sequence is TGTGCCAGCAGCCCCACTGTAGGGGCTTCGGTTTTCTTT. Using reference TRBV7-2 and TRBJ1-1 for the parts outside the CDR3, the full variable domain is GAGVSQSPSNKVTEKGKDVELRCDPISGHTALYWYRQSLGQGLEFLIYFQGNSAPDKSGLPSDRFSAERTGGSVSTLTIQRTQQEDSAVYLCASSPTVGASVFFGQGTRLTVV.

The chain joins TRBV7-9 to TRBJ1-1; D not certain. Trimming took 1 base from V and 4 from J, leaving 13 bases between them. The CDR3 spans 15 residues. The germline CDR1 and CDR2 sequences are SEHNR and FQNEAQ (reference sequence). The CDR3 loop is CASSLGYAMGTEAFF. The DNA for the CDR3 is TGTGCCAGCAGCTTAGGTTATGCCATGGGCACTGAAGCTTTCTTT.

This clonotype was detected only a few times. This chain joins TRBV30 and TRBJ2-1; perhaps TRBD2 as D (6 bases). Trimming pared 2 bases from V and 5 bases from J, leaving 13 bases between. CDR1 is GTSNPN and CDR2 is SVGIG in the germline V gene (reference sequence). The CDR3 is made up of 14 amino acids. Here the CDR3 DNA reads TGTGCCTGGAGTCGGCTAGCGCTGAACAATGAGCAGTTCTTC. Residues: CAWSRLALNNEQFF. The full variable domain, its missing parts supplied by reference TRBV30 and TRBJ2-1, is SQTIHQWPATLVQPVGSPLSLECTVEGTSNPNLYWYRQAAGRGLQLLFYSVGIGQISSEVPQNLSASRPQDRQFILSSKKLLLSDSGFYLCAWSRLALNNEQFFGPGTRLTVL.

This chain joins TRBV7-9 and TRBJ1-1; tentatively, D is TRBD1 (6 bases). Trimming removed 5 bases at V and 0 bases at J, with 7 bases between. CDR1 is SEHNR, CDR2 FQNEAQ, per germline (reference sequence). This CDR3 has 13 amino acids. The CDR3 sequence is CASSEGVNTEAFF. As DNA, the CDR3 is TGTGCCAGCAGCGAGGGGGTGAACACTGAAGCTTTCTTT.

This clonotype was counted only a few times. The chain combines TRBV20-1 with TRBJ1-3; the D is unclear. Germline values: CDR1 DFQATT, CDR2 SNEGSKA (reference sequence). The CDR3 totals 11 residues. The V gene lost 6 bases and the J gene lost 4 bases, with 7 bases spanning the gap. The CDR3 DNA reads as TGCAGTGCCTCCAGAGGAAACACCATATATTTT. Translation gives CSASRGNTIYF.

This clonotype was counted a few times. The rearrangement links TRBV27 to TRBJ2-5; D gene unclear. Trimming shortened V by 3 bases and J by 7 bases, and 12 bases separated the two germline ends. CDR1 and CDR2 from the germline V gene are MNHEY and SMNVEV (reference sequence). The CDR3 has 13 residues. This CDR3 is CASSFSDGLTQYF. CDR3 nucleotide sequence: TGTGCCAGCAGTTTCTCGGACGGTTTGACCCAGTACTTC.

This clonotype appeared many times. V and J are TRBV11-2 and TRBJ2-5; TRBD2 matches at 14 bases. This CDR3 is built from 17 residues. V gave up 2 bases and J gave up 3 bases; unmatched junction bases: 5. Per germline, CDR1 SGHAT and CDR2 FQNNGV. The CDR3 DNA reads as TGTGCCAGCAGCTTATCCTTGACTAGCGGGGGGGAAGAGACCCAGTACTTC. This codes for CASSLSLTSGGEETQYF.

The chain couples TRBV20-1 to TRBJ1-2; no reliable D call. The CDR3 is 13 residues long. Germline lookup yields CDR1 DFQATT and CDR2 SNEGSKA (reference sequence). For the CDR3, the DNA is TGCAGAGCCCTATTGGATGCAAGGGATGGCTACACCTTC. Translating it yields CRALLDARDGYTF.

V and J are TRBV7-3 and TRBJ2-2; TRBD1 might be the D (6 bases). This CDR3 spans 15 amino acids. Germline-derived CDR1 and CDR2 are SGHTA and FQGTGA. Deletions cut 6 bases from V and 0 bases from J, with 11 bases between. This CDR3 is CASSWTAANTGELFF. Written as DNA, the CDR3 is TGTGCCAGCAGTTGGACAGCCGCGAACACCGGGGAGCTGTTTTTT.

This clonotype was seen at least ten times. The chain combines TRBV29-1 with TRBJ2-3; D gene ambiguous. CDR3 length: 12 residues. V was clipped by 2 bases and J by 4 bases, with 7 bases between them. The germline CDR1 and CDR2 sequences are SQVTM and ANQGSEA. The CDR3 region is CSVEHGSDTQYF. The CDR3 DNA sequence: TGCAGCGTTGAACACGGTTCAGATACGCAGTATTTT.

This clonotype has ten or more counts. The chain recombines TRBV5-1 with TRBJ1-2; D gene uncertain. CDR3 length equals 13 residues. Germline V CDR1 and CDR2: SGHRS, YFSETQ. The V end was cut by 2 bases, the J end by 3 bases, with 8 bases between. The CDR3 protein is CASSFSGYYGYTF. The CDR3 nucleotides read TGCGCCAGCAGCTTTTCGGGTTACTATGGCTACACCTTC.

The rearrangement uses TRBV6-1 and TRBJ2-1; 11 nucleotides agree with TRBD2. The germline V gene has CDR1 MNHNS and CDR2 SASEGT. V lost 2 bases, J lost 4 bases, and 13 bases stayed unmatched. This CDR3 region has 19 residues. The CDR3 here is CASSETRASGGLRYNEQFF. As DNA, the CDR3 is TGTGCCAGCAGTGAAACCCGAGCTAGCGGGGGGCTCCGGTACAATGAGCAGTTCTTC.

This chain connects TRBV15 to TRBJ1-1; 8 bases agree with TRBD1. Unmatched junction bases numbered 3, after V lost 4 bases and J lost 2 bases. There are 14 residues in the CDR3. CDR1 and CDR2 from the germline V gene are LNHNV and YYDKDF (reference sequence). The CDR3 DNA sequence: TGTGCCACCAGCACCGACAGGGGCAACACTGAAGCTTTCTTT. This codes for CATSTDRGNTEAFF.

The V call is TRBV27, the J call TRBJ2-7; no definite D call. V gave up 4 bases and J gave up 3 bases, with 10 bases separating them. Germline CDR1 MNHEY, CDR2 SMNVEV (reference sequence). This CDR3 is built from 13 residues. The CDR3 DNA follows: TGTGCCAGCAGTTCGCGAAACAGCTACGAGCAGTACTTC. The encoded protein is CASSSRNSYEQYF.

The chain employs TRBV12-3 or TRBV12-4 and TRBJ2-1; D is perhaps TRBD2 (7 bases). Between the trimmed V and J ends, which lost 4 bases and 6 bases, there was a span of 16 bases. The CDR3 sequence is 15 residues long. The CDR3 DNA reads as TGTGCCAGCAGTTCATTCGGGGGGCTAGGCAATGAGCAGTTCTTC. Its translation: CASSSFGGLGNEQFF.

This clonotype was detected ten times or more. The chain carries TRBV9 and TRBJ2-1, with a possible D match to TRBD2 (6 bases). The CDR3 contains 15 residues. Trimming removed 3 bases from V and 0 bases from J, with 10 bases in between. CDR1 is SGDLS and CDR2 is YYNGEE in the germline V gene. DNA for the CDR3: TGTGCCAGCAGCGCCTACGGGGGCTCCTACAATGAGCAGTTCTTC. Translated: CASSAYGGSYNEQFF.

The table lists this clonotype with many counts. J is TRBJ2-3 and V is TRBV20-1; D is unclear. V was trimmed by 5 bases and J by 2 bases, leaving 14 bases between them. CDR1 is DFQATT, CDR2 SNEGSKA, per germline (reference sequence). The CDR3 has 14 amino acids. The CDR3 region has the DNA TGCAGTGCTCCACCCGGGCGGATCACAGATACGCAGTATTTT. Encoded protein: CSAPPGRITDTQYF.

A single count supports this clonotype. The rearrangement links TRBV5-1 to TRBJ1-1, with D maybe TRBD1 (5 bases). The CDR3 extends over 14 amino acids. Germline V gene sequence: CDR1 SGHRS, CDR2 YFSETQ. Trimming pared 4 bases from V and 5 bases from J, leaving 15 bases between. CDR3 DNA sequence: TGCGCCAGCAGCCAGGGAACGGGGGGAACTGAAGCTTTCTTT. This encodes CASSQGTGGTEAFF.

This clonotype was seen many times. This chain connects TRBV7-2 to TRBJ2-1, with D uncertain. Germline-derived CDR1 and CDR2 are SGHTA and FQGNSA. The CDR3 loop spans 12 amino acids. V lost 3 bases to trimming and J lost 4 bases, with 4 bases between them. The CDR3 sequence is CASSFRYNEQFF. The CDR3 bases are TGTGCCAGCAGCTTTCGTTACAATGAGCAGTTCTTC.

For this clonotype: Germline is not matched at one junction end, which may reflect a read error. The chain combines TRBV20-1 with TRBJ2-7; 12 bases are a match to TRBD2. Germline V gives CDR1 DFQATT, CDR2 SNEGSKA (reference sequence). The CDR3 has 12 amino acids. The CDR3 spells CSPSGGGYEQYF. Here the CDR3 DNA reads TGCAGTCCTAGCGGGGGGGGCTACGAGCAGTACTTC.

In this sample, this clonotype turned up a few times. In DNA, the CDR3 is TGTGCCAGCAGTTACTCGAGGATTTACAATGAGCAGTTCTTC. It encodes CASSYSRIYNEQFF. The chain uses TRBV6-5 and TRBJ2-1; no clear D gene. V was pared by 0 bases and J by 4 bases, with 7 bases between. Germline V gene sequence: CDR1 MNHEY, CDR2 SVGAGI. The CDR3 contains 14 residues.

This clonotype was recorded at least ten times. The chain has TRBV5-1 and TRBJ2-5; D call uncertain. This CDR3 is built from 11 residues. V lost 1 base and J lost 5, with 3 bases in between. The germline V gene has CDR1 SGHRS and CDR2 YFSETQ. The CDR3 DNA follows: TGCGCCAGCAGCTTGATGGAGACCCAGTACTTC. Translating gives CASSLMETQYF.

This clonotype appeared many times. This chain links TRBV24-1 with TRBJ2-3; 7 nucleotides match TRBD1. The CDR3 consists of 14 residues. Trimming at V came to 5 bases and at J to 0 bases, leaving 1 base not matched to a gene. CDR1 is KGHDR and CDR2 is SFDVKD in the germline V gene. CDR3 sequence (DNA): TGTGCCACCAGTGCGACAGGGAGCACAGATACGCAGTATTTT. Protein: CATSATGSTDTQYF.

This clonotype occurred a few times. The V and J genes are TRBV7-9 and TRBJ1-4; the D is unclear. Germline CDR1 SEHNR, CDR2 FQNEAQ (reference sequence). This CDR3 has 13 amino acids. Trimming removed 5 bases at V and 8 bases at J, with 12 bases between. This CDR3 reads CASSLHGVEKLFF. CDR3 DNA sequence: TGTGCCAGCAGCCTACACGGGGTAGAAAAACTGTTTTTT.

The chain uses TRBV27 and TRBJ2-2; D is undetermined. The CDR3 runs 14 residues. In germline, CDR1 is MNHEY, CDR2 SMNVEV (reference sequence). V was shortened by 5 bases and J by 4 bases, with 11 bases between the two germline ends. CDR3 sequence reads: CASSVTPLTGELFF. The CDR3 DNA follows: TGTGCCAGCAGTGTTACACCTCTCACCGGGGAGCTGTTTTTT.

At least ten counts were recorded for this clonotype. The rearrangement uses TRBV19 and TRBJ1-2; 8 nucleotides agree with TRBD1. The length of the CDR3 is 16 residues. The germline CDR1 and CDR2 sequences are LNHDA and SQIVND (reference sequence). The V and J ends lost 1 base and 2 bases, in that order; junction bases with no gene match: 6. CDR3 sequence (DNA): TGTGCCAGTAGTATAGGACTTGACAGGGGAAACTATGGCTACACCTTC. Amino acids: CASSIGLDRGNYGYTF.

This clonotype came up many times. This chain joins TRBV6-2 or TRBV6-3 and TRBJ1-5; perhaps TRBD1 as D (5 bases). Germline lookup yields CDR1 MNHEY and CDR2 SVGEGT. Deletions cut 4 bases from V and 3 bases from J, with 10 bases between. CDR3 length: 14 amino acids. CDR3: CASSSRQNNQPQHF. The CDR3 bases are TGTGCCAGCAGTTCCCGACAGAACAATCAGCCCCAGCATTTT.